This entry lists 7 T cell receptor beta chains sequenced from one sample in a study of blood T cell repertoires in COVID-19. Repertoires were generated with immunoSEQ multiplex PCR, while TCRdb's copy carries only in-frame clones and drops some. The sample has about 360,000 clones; around 87% are singletons. Sequenced: PBMCs or T cells enriched from blood (not recorded which). These receptors were taken from a man aged 25-40 years who had recovered from COVID-19.

The CDR3 nucleotides read TGTGCCAGCAGCACGACCGAGGGTTATGGCTACACCTTC. Translation gives CASSTTEGYGYTF. This chain connects TRBV12-3 or TRBV12-4 to TRBJ1-2, with unresolved D. The CDR3 is 13 residues long. The V end was cut by 6 bases, the J end by 5 bases, with 13 bases between.

The rearrangement uses TRBV2 and TRBJ2-7; 9 positions match TRBD1. CDR3 length: 14 residues. The germline CDR1 and CDR2 sequences are SNHLY and FYNNEI. J was trimmed by 5 bases and V by 5 bases; bases with no gene match: 7. Here the CDR3 DNA reads TGTGCCAGCAGTCCCGGGACAGGGTACGACGAGCAGTACTTC. Residues: CASSPGTGYDEQYF.

This rearrangement joins TRBV9 to TRBJ2-1; D perhaps matches TRBD1 (6 bases). This CDR3 is 13 amino acids long. Germline CDR1 SGDLS, CDR2 YYNGEE. Trimming removed 3 bases at V and 9 bases at J, with 13 bases between. The CDR3 bases are TGTGCCAGCAGCGGCCAGGGGCCGGGTGAGCAGTTCTTC. This translates into CASSGQGPGEQFF.

The chain uses TRBV5-6 and TRBJ2-7; D possibly corresponds to TRBD1 (5 bases). This CDR3 is built from 13 residues. In germline, CDR1 is SGHDT, CDR2 YYEEEE. Trimming shortened V by 0 bases and J by 6 bases, and 10 bases separated the two germline ends. Here the CDR3 DNA reads TGTGCCAGCAGCTTGGCCCAGGGTTTCGAGCAGTACTTC. Encoded protein: CASSLAQGFEQYF.

CDR3 region: CASSHRTGSDTQYF. The CDR3 coding sequence is TGTGCCAGCAGCCACCGGACAGGTTCGGATACGCAGTATTTT. This rearrangement joins TRBV5-4 to TRBJ2-3; TRBD1 aligns across 7 bases. V lost 4 bases to trimming and J lost 6 bases; unmatched junction nucleotides: 8. The CDR3 runs to 14 residues. Per the germline V gene, CDR1 is SGHNT and CDR2 is YYREEE (reference sequence).

The rearrangement joins TRBV9 to TRBJ1-5; D gene unclear. Trimming removed 0 bases at V and 9 bases at J, with 13 bases between. The CDR3 has 14 amino acids. Germline V gene lookup returns CDR1 SGDLS and CDR2 YYNGEE. The CDR3 DNA follows: TGTGCCAGCAGCGTAGGGCAGGACTCGCGGCCCCAGCATTTT. It encodes CASSVGQDSRPQHF. The whole variable domain, filled in from reference TRBV9 and TRBJ1-5, reads DSGVTQTPKHLITATGQRVTLRCSPRSGDLSVYWYQQSLDQGLQFLIQYYNGEERAKGNILERFSAQQFPDLHSELNLSSLELGDSALYFCASSVGQDSRPQHFGDGTRLSIL.

This clone was seen a single time. This chain links TRBV9 with TRBJ1-6, with D tentatively TRBD1 (5 bases). V was pared by 4 bases and J by 7 bases, with 12 bases between. This CDR3 has 14 residues. Per the germline V gene, CDR1 is SGDLS and CDR2 is YYNGEE. In DNA form, the CDR3 reads TGTGCCAGCAGCTCCCCTGGGGGGAATTCACCCCTCCACTTT. Encoded protein: CASSSPGGNSPLHF.